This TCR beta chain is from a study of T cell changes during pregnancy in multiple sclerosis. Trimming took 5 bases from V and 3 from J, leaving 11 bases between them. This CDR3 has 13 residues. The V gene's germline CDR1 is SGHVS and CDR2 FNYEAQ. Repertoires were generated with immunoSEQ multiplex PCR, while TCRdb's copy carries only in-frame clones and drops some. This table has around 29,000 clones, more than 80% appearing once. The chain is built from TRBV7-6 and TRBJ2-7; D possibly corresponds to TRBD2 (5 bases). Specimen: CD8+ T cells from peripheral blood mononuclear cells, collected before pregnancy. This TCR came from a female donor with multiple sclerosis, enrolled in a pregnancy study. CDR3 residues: CASSPGERYEQYF. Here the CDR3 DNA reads TGTGCCAGCAGCCCCGGGGAGCGCTACGAGCAGTACTTC.